One sample yielded the 2 T cell receptor beta chains listed below, sequenced in a study of naive and memory T cell subsets. The library had UMIs added by 3' ligation of an oligonucleotide to TCR cDNA. The SP2 primer and nested alpha and beta constant region primers amplified ligated cDNA in four rounds. TCRdb recomputed calls from the 5' RACE reads with MiXCR, one row per CDR3 protein. Among roughly 48,000 distinct CDR3 sequences listed, about 4.4% were seen once. These receptors were taken from a female donor in good health.

Many counts were recorded for this clonotype. The V gene is TRBV6-5, the J gene TRBJ2-3, with D perhaps TRBD1 (6 bases). This CDR3 has 15 residues. Trimming stripped 7 bases from V and 0 bases from J, with 14 bases between. The germline gives CDR1 MNHEY, CDR2 SVGAGI. The CDR3 reads CASKQRTASTDTQYF. The CDR3 nucleotides read TGTGCCAGCAAACAGCGGACAGCTAGCACAGATACGCAGTATTTT.

This clonotype has a count of ten or more. This chain uses TRBV29-1 with TRBJ2-3; D unclear. CDR1 and CDR2 from the germline V gene are SQVTM and ANQGSEA. The CDR3 is 11 residues long. Trimming shortened V by 4 bases and J by 6 bases, and 8 bases separated the two germline ends. The CDR3 coding sequence is TGCAGCGTTGGCCGGCTGGATACGCAGTATTTT. This translates into CSVGRLDTQYF.